This T cell receptor beta chain was captured in a study of PD-1 blockade in classical Hodgkin lymphoma. The overall study: Nivolumab dosed at 3 mg/kg went to patients intravenously every 2 weeks.

The ends lost 3 bases at V and 2 bases at J; junction bases unmatched: 2. The CDR3 consists of 15 residues. CDR1 and CDR2 (germline): LNHDA, SQIVND (reference sequence). TCRdb's table, derived via immunoSEQ multiplex PCR, lists solely in-frame clones and lacks some. This sample carries tens of thousands of clones, roughly 90% of them seen once, and the ten largest clones take 9.7%. Findings and limits, study-wide: Sources of repertoire differences remain undefined, possibly disease activity or prior therapy. Some patients started nivolumab under 1 year after ASCT, and they were excluded.

Note on this clone: Its antigen is currently unknown. The same CDR3 arises from other DNA sequences in this sample as well.

There was relapse after autologous stem cell transplantation in every patient, and there was variation in brentuximab vedotin exposure. Complete response, partial response or progressive disease constituted the best response categories observed. This clonotype was obtained from a human donor with classical Hodgkin lymphoma. Here the sequenced sample was peripheral blood mononuclear cells (PBMCs), taken at baseline. The chain has TRBV19 and TRBJ2-1, with 9 bases identical to TRBD1. CDR3 sequence (DNA): TGTGCCAGTAGTATTAGACAGGGGGCCTACAATGAGCAGTTCTTC. Translated: CASSIRQGAYNEQFF. Drawing the rest from reference TRBV19 and TRBJ2-1, the complete variable domain is DGGITQSPKYLFRKEGQNVTLSCEQNLNHDAMYWYRQDPGQGLRLIYYSQIVNDFQKGDIAEGYSVSREKKESFPLTVTSAQKNPTAFYLCASSIRQGAYNEQFFGPGTRLTVL.